This TCR beta chain stems from a study of cytomegalovirus exposure and HLA in healthy donors. Study at large: The same platform was used for the roughly 110 validation repertoires as for the 600 to 700 first-cohort repertoires, as reported in a later analysis.

Clones were sequenced by immunoSEQ multiplex PCR, and TCRdb holds only the in-frame ones, with some missing. The sample lists fewer than 150,000 clones; about 88% were seen once. Study outcomes and limitations: Fewer than 200 TCR beta chains were listed as cytomegalovirus-associated. In vitro data verified a few CMV-associated chains as specific for CMV antigens.

The CDR3 is made up of 13 amino acids. V lost 5 bases and J lost 2, with 12 bases in between. CDR1 and CDR2 from the germline V gene are GTSNPN and SVGIG (reference sequence). Concerning this clone: Its antigen is as yet unknown.

Separate from the approximately 600-subject first cohort was the approximately 120-subject validation cohort, to which the donors belonged. The TCR comes from a man between 18 and 29 years old in good health and CMV-seropositive. The chain uses TRBV30 and TRBJ1-1, with D perhaps TRBD1 (6 bases). Sequencing was performed on PBMCs. Written as DNA, the CDR3 is TGTGCCTGGGGCGGGGGGCTCAACACTGAAGCTTTCTTT. Its protein is CAWGGGLNTEAFF. Looking up the rest from reference TRBV30 and TRBJ1-1 gives the full variable domain: SQTIHQWPATLVQPVGSPLSLECTVEGTSNPNLYWYRQAAGRGLQLLFYSVGIGQISSEVPQNLSASRPQDRQFILSSKKLLLSDSGFYLCAWGGGLNTEAFFGQGTRLTVV.